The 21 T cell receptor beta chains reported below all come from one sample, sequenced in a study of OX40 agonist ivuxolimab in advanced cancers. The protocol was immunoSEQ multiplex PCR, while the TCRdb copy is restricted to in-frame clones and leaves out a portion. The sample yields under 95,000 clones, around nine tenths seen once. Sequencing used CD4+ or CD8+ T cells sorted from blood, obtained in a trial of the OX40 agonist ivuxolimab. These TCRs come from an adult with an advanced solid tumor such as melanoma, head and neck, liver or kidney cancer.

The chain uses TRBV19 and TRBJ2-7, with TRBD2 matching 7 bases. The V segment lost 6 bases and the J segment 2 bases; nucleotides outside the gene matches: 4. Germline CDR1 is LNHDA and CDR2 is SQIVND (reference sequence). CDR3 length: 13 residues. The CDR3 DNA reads TGTGCCAGTAGGAGCGGGATAACCTACGAGCAGTACTTC. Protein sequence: CASRSGITYEQYF. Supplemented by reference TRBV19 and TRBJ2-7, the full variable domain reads DGGITQSPKYLFRKEGQNVTLSCEQNLNHDAMYWYRQDPGQGLRLIYYSQIVNDFQKGDIAEGYSVSREKKESFPLTVTSAQKNPTAFYLCASRSGITYEQYFGPGTRLTVT.

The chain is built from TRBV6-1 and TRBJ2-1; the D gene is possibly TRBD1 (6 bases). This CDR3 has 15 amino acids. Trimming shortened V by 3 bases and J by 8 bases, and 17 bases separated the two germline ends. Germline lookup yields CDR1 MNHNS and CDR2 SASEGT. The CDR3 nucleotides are TGTGCCAGCAGTGACCGGGCAGGGGCGGTAGATGAGCAGTTCTTC. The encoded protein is CASSDRAGAVDEQFF.

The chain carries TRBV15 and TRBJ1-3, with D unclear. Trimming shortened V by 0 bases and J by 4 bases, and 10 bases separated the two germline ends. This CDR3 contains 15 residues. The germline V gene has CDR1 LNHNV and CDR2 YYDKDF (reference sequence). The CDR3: CATSRDSGVGNTIYF. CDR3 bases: TGTGCCACCAGCAGAGATAGCGGGGTCGGAAACACCATATATTTT.

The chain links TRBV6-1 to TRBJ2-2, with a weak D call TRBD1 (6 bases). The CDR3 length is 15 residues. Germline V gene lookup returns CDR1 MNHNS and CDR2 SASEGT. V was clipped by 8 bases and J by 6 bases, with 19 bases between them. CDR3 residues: CASGGGWYSPGELFF. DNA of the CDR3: TGTGCCAGCGGTGGGGGCTGGTATAGTCCCGGGGAGCTGTTTTTT.

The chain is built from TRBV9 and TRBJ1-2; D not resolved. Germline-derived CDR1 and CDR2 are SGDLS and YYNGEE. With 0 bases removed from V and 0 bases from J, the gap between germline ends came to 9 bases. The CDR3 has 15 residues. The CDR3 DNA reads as TGTGCCAGCAGCGTAGAGGAGGGCCCTAACTATGGCTACACCTTC. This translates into CASSVEEGPNYGYTF.

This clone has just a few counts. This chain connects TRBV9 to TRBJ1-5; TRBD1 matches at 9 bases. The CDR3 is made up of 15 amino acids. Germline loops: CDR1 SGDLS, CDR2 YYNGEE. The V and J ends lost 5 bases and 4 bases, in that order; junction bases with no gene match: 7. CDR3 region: CASSEGTGKNQPQHF. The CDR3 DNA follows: TGTGCCAGCAGTGAGGGGACAGGGAAGAATCAGCCCCAGCATTTT. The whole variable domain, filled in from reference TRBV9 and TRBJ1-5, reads DSGVTQTPKHLITATGQRVTLRCSPRSGDLSVYWYQQSLDQGLQFLIQYYNGEERAKGNILERFSAQQFPDLHSELNLSSLELGDSALYFCASSEGTGKNQPQHFGDGTRLSIL.

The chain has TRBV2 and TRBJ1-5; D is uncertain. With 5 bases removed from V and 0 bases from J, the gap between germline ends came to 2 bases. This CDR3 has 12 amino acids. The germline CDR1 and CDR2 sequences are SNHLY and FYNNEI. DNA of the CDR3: TGTGCCAGCAGTAATAGCAATCAGCCCCAGCATTTT. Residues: CASSNSNQPQHF. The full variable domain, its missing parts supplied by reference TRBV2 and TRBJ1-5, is EPEVTQTPSHQVTQMGQEVILRCVPISNHLYFYWYRQILGQKVEFLVSFYNNEISEKSEIFDDQFSVERPDGSNFTLKIRSTKLEDSAMYFCASSNSNQPQHFGDGTRLSIL.

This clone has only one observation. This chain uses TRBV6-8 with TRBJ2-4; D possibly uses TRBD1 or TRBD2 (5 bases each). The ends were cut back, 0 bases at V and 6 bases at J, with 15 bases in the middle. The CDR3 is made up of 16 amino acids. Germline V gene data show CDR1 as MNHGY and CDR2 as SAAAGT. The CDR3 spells CASSYSGVCQLNIQYF. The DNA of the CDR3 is TGTGCCAGCAGTTACTCGGGGGTGTGTCAGCTAAACATTCAGTACTTC.

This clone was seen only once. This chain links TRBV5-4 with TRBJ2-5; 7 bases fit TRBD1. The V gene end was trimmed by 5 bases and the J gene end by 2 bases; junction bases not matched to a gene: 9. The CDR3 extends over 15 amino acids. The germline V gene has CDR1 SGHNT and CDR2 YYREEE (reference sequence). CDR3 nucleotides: TGTGCCAGCAGGAGGAGCCGGGACAGACAAGAGACCCAGTACTTC. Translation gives CASRRSRDRQETQYF.

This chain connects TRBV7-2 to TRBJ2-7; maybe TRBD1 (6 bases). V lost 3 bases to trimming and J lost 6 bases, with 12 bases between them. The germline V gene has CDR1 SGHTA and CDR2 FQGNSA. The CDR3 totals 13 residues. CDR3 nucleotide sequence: TGTGCCAGCAGCTTCGACAGGCCCGGCGAGCAGTACTTC. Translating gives CASSFDRPGEQYF.

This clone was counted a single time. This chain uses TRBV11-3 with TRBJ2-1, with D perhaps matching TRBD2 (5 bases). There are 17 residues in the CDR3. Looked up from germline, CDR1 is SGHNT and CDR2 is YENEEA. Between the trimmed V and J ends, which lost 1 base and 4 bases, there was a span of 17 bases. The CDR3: CASSLGGPAERYNEQFF. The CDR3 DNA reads TGTGCCAGCAGCTTAGGTGGTCCAGCGGAACGTTACAATGAGCAGTTCTTC.

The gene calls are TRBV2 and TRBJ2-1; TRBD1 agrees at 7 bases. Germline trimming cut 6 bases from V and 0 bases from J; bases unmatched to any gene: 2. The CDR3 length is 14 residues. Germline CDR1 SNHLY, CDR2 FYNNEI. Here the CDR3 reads CASRGQSSYNEQFF. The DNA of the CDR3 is TGTGCCAGCAGGGGACAGAGCTCCTACAATGAGCAGTTCTTC.

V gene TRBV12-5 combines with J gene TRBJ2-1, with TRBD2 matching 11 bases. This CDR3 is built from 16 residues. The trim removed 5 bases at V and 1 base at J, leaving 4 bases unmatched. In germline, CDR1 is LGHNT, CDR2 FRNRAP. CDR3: CASGLGTSGSYNEQFF. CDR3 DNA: TGTGCTAGTGGTCTCGGGACTAGCGGTTCCTACAATGAGCAGTTCTTC.

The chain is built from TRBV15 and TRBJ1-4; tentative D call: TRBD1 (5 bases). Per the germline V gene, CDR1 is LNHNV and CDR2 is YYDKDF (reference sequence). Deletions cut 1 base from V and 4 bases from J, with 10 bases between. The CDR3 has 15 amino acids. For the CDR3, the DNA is TGTGCCACCAGCAGAGGAGACAGTTATAATGAAAAACTGTTTTTT. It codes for CATSRGDSYNEKLFF.

The DNA of the CDR3 is TGTGCCAGCAGCTGGGATCCAGAGACCCAGTACTTC. Amino acid sequence: CASSWDPETQYF. The chain has TRBV5-6 and TRBJ2-5, with unresolved D. Trimming removed 3 bases from V and 4 bases from J, with 7 bases in between. Germline CDR1 reads SGHDT; CDR2 reads YYEEEE. The CDR3 runs 12 residues. Based on the CDR3 plus reference TRBV5-6 and TRBJ2-5, the full variable domain is DAGVTQSPTHLIKTRGQQVTLRCSPKSGHDTVSWYQQALGQGPQFIFQYYEEEERQRGNFPDRFSGHQFPNYSSELNVNALLLGDSALYLCASSWDPETQYFGPGTRLLVL.

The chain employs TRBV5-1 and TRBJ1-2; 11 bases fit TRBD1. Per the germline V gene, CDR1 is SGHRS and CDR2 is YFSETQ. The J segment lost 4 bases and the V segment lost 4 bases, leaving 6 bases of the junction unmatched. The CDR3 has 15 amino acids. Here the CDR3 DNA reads TGCGCCAGCAGCCCTGGACAGGGGGCGCCCTATGGCTACACCTTC. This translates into CASSPGQGAPYGYTF.

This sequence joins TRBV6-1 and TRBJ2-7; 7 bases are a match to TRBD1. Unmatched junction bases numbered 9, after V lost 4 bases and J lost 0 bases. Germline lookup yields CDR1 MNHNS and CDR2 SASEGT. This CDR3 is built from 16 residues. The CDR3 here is CASSAHTGVPSYEQYF. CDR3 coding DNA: TGTGCCAGCAGTGCCCATACAGGGGTCCCCTCCTACGAGCAGTACTTC.

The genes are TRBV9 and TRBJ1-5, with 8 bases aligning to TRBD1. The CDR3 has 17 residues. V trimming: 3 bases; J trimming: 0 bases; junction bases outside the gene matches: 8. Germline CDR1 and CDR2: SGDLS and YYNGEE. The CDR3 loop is CASSEGTGAYSNQPQHF. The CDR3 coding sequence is TGTGCCAGCAGCGAAGGGACAGGAGCTTATAGCAATCAGCCCCAGCATTTT.

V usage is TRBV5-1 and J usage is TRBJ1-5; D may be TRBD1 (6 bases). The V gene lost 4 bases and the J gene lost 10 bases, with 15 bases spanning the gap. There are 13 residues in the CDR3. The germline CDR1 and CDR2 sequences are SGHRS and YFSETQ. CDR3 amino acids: CASSPLGGGPQHF. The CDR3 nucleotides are TGCGCCAGCAGCCCTCTAGGTGGGGGCCCCCAGCATTTT.

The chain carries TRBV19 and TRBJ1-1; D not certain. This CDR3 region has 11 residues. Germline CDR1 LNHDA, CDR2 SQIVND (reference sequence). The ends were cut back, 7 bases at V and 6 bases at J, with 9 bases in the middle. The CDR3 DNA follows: TGTGCCAGTACAGCGATCGCTGAAGCTTTCTTT. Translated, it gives CASTAIAEAFF.

The CDR3 here is CASSEIGRPDQPQHF. Here the CDR3 DNA reads TGTGCCAGCAGCGAGATCGGTAGACCGGATCAGCCCCAGCATTTT. V gene TRBV5-5 combines with J gene TRBJ1-5, with D uncertain. V lost 4 bases and J 5 bases, leaving 16 bases between the germline ends. Germline V gives CDR1 SGHKS, CDR2 YYEKEE (reference sequence). The CDR3 covers 15 residues.